This T cell receptor beta chain was obtained from a study of response to subunit inactivated influenza vaccine. Per germline, CDR1 SQVTM and CDR2 ANQGSEA. The V end was cut by 4 bases, the J end by 4 bases, with 10 bases between. The CDR3 runs to 12 residues. TCRdb used MiXCR to reprocess the RT-PCR reads, holding one entry per CDR3 protein. The sample shows 650,000 to 800,000 distinct CDR3 sequences, over 11% of them seen only once. This clonotype was observed a handful of times. This rearrangement joins TRBV29-1 to TRBJ2-5; D possibly corresponds to TRBD1 (5 bases). The sequencing used PBMCs from blood, collected approximately 15 days before vaccination. The sequence derives from a man in his fifties or sixties who received an inactivated influenza vaccine. The CDR3 protein is CSVAGQAETQYF. CDR3 bases: TGCAGCGTTGCAGGGCAGGCAGAGACCCAGTACTTC.